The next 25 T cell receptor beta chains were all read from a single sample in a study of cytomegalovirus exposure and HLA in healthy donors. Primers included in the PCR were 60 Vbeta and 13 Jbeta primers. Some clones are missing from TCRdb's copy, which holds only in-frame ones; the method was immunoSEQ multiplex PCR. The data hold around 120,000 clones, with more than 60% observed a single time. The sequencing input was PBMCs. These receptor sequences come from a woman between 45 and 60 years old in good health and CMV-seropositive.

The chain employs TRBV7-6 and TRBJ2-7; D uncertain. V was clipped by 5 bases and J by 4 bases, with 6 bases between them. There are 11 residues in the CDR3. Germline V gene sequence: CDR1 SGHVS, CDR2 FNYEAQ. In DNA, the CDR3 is TGTGCCAGCAGCCCCAGGTACGAGCAGTACTTC. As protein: CASSPRYEQYF. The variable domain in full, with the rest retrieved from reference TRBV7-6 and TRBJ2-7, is GAGVSQSPRYKVTKRGQDVALRCDPISGHVSLYWYRQALGQGPEFLTYFNYEAQQDKSGLPNDRFSAERPEGSISTLTIQRTEQRDSAMYRCASSPRYEQYFGPGTRLTVT.

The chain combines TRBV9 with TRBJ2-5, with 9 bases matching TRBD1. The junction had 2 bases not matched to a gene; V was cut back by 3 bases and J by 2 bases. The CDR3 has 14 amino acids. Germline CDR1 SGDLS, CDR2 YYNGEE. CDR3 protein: CASSGQGGQETQYF. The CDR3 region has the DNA TGTGCCAGCAGCGGACAGGGGGGGCAAGAGACCCAGTACTTC.

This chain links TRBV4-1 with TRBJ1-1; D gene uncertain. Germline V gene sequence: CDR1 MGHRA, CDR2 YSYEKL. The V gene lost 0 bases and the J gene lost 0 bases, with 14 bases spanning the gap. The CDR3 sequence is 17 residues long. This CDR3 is CASSQDNNKNMNTEAFF. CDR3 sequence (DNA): TGCGCCAGCAGCCAAGACAACAACAAGAATATGAACACTGAAGCTTTCTTT.

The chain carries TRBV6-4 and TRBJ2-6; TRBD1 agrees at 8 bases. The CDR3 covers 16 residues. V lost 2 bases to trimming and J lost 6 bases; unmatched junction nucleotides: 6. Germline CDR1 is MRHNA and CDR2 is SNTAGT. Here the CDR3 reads CASSDTRQGLANVLTF. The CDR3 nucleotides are TGTGCCAGCAGTGACACCCGACAGGGGTTGGCCAACGTCCTGACTTTC.

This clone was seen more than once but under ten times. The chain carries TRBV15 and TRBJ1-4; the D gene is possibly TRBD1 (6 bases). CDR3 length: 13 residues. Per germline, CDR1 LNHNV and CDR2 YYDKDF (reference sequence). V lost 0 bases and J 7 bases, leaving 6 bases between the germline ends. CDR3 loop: CATSREGGEKLFF. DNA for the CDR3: TGTGCCACCAGCAGAGAAGGGGGTGAAAAACTGTTTTTT.

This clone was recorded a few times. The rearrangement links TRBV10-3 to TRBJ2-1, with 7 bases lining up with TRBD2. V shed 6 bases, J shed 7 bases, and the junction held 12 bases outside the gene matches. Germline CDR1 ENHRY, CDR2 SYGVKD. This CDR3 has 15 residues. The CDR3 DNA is TGTGCCATCAGAAGAGGGGAGGGCCTGGAAAATGAGCAGTTCTTC. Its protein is CAIRRGEGLENEQFF.

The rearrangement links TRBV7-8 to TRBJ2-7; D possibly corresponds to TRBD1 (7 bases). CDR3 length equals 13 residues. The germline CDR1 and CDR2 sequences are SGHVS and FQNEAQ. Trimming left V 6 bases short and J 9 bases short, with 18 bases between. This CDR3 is CASSSLRQGGQYF. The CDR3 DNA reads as TGTGCCAGCAGTTCACTCCGACAGGGAGGGCAGTACTTC.

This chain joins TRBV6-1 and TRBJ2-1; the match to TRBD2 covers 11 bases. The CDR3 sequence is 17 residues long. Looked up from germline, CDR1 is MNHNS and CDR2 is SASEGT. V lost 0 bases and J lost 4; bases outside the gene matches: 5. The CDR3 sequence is CASSEAPTSGAYNEQFF. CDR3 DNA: TGTGCCAGCAGTGAAGCCCCGACTAGCGGGGCGTACAATGAGCAGTTCTTC.

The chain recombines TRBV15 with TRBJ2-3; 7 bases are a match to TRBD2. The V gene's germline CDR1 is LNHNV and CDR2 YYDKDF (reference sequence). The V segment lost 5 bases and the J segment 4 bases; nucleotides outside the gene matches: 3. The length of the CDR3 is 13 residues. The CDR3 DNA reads TGTGCCACCAGCCGGGGAGGGTCAGATACGCAGTATTTT. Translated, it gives CATSRGGSDTQYF. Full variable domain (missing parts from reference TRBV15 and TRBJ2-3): DAMVIQNPRYQVTQFGKPVTLSCSQTLNHNVMYWYQQKSSQAPKLLFHYYDKDFNNEADTPDNFQSRRPNTSFCFLDIRSPGLGDTAMYLCATSRGGSDTQYFGPGTRLTVL.

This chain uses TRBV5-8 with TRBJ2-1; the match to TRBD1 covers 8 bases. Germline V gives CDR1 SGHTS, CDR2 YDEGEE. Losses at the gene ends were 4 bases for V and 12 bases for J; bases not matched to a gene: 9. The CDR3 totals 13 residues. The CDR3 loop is CASSVPGQARQFF. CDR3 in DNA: TGTGCCAGCAGCGTCCCGGGACAGGCGCGGCAGTTCTTC. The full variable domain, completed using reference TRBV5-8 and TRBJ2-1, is EAGVTQSPTHLIKTRGQQATLRCSPISGHTSVYWYQQALGLGLQFLLWYDEGEERNRGNFPPRFSGRQFPNYSSELNVNALELEDSALYLCASSVPGQARQFFGPGTRLTVL.

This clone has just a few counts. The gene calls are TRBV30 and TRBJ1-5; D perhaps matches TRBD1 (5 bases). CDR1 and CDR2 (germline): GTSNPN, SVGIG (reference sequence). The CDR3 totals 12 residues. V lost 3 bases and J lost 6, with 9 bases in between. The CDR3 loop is CAWRTAGQPQHF. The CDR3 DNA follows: TGTGCCTGGAGGACAGCAGGTCAGCCCCAGCATTTT.

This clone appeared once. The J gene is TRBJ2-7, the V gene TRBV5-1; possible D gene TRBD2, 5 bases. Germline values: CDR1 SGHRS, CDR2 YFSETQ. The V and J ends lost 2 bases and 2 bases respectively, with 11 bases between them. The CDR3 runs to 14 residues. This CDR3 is CASSLRGLPYEQYF. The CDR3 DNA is TGCGCCAGCAGCTTACGGGGATTACCCTACGAGCAGTACTTC.

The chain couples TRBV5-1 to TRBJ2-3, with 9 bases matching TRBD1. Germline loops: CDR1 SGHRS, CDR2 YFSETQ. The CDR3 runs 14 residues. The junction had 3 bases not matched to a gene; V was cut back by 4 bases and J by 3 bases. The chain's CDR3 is CASSPGQGTDTQYF. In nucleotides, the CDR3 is TGCGCCAGCAGCCCGGGACAGGGAACAGATACGCAGTATTTT. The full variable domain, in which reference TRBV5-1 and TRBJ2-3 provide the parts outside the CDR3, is KAGVTQTPRYLIKTRGQQVTLSCSPISGHRSVSWYQQTPGQGLQFLFEYFSETQRNKGNFPGRFSGRQFSNSRSEMNVSTLELGDSALYLCASSPGQGTDTQYFGPGTRLTVL.

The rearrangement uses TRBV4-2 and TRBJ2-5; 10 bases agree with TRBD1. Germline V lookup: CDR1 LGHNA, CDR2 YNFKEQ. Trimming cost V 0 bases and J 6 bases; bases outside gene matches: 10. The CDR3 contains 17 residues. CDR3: CASSQDGRGQGSQTQYF. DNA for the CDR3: TGTGCCAGCAGCCAAGACGGTAGGGGACAGGGGTCTCAGACCCAGTACTTC.

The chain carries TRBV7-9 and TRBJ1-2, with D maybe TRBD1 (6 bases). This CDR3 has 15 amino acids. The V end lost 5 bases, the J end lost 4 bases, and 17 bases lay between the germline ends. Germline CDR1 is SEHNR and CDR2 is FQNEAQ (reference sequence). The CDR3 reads CASSLRDTSFYGYTF. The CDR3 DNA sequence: TGTGCCAGCAGCCTAAGGGACACCTCGTTCTATGGCTACACCTTC.

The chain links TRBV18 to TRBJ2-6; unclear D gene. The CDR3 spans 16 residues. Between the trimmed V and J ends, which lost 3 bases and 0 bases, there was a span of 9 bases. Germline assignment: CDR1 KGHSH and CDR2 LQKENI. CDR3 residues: CASSPFDFSGANVLTF. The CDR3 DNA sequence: TGTGCCAGCTCACCTTTCGACTTCTCTGGGGCCAACGTCCTGACTTTC.

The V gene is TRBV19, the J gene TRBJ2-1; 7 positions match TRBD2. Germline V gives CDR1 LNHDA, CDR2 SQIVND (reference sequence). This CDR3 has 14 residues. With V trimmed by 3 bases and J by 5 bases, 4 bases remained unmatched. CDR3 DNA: TGTGCCAGTAGTATGCGGGGGTTCAACAATGAGCAGTTCTTC. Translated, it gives CASSMRGFNNEQFF.

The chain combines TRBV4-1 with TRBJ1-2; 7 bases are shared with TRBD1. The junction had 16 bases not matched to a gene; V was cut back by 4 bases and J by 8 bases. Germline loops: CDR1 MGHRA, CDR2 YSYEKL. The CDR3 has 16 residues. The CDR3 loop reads CASSLLLDRSREGYTF. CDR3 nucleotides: TGCGCCAGCAGCCTCCTTCTGGACAGGTCGAGGGAGGGCTACACCTTC.

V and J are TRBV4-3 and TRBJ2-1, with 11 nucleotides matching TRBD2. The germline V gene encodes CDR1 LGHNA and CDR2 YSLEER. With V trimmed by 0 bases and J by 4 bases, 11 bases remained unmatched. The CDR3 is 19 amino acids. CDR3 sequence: CASSQDRLAGGADYNEQFF. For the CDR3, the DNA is TGCGCCAGCAGCCAAGATCGGCTAGCGGGGGGCGCGGATTACAATGAGCAGTTCTTC.

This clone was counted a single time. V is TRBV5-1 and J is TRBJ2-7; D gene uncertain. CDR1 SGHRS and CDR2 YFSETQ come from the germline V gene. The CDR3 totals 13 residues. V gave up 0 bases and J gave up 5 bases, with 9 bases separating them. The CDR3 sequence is CASSLGGLNEQYF. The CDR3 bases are TGCGCCAGCAGCTTGGGAGGTCTAAACGAGCAGTACTTC.

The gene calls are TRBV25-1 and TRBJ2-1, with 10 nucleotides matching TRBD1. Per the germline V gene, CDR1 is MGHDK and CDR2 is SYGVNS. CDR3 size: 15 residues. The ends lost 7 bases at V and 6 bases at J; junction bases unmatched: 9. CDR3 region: CASTEPGQGFNEQFF. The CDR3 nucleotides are TGTGCCAGCACAGAACCGGGACAGGGGTTCAATGAGCAGTTCTTC.

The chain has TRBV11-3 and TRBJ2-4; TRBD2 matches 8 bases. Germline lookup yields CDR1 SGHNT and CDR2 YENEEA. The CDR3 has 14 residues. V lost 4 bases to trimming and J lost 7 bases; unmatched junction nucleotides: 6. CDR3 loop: CASSSIAGRNIQYF. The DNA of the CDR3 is TGTGCCAGCAGCTCGATAGCGGGGAGGAACATTCAGTACTTC.

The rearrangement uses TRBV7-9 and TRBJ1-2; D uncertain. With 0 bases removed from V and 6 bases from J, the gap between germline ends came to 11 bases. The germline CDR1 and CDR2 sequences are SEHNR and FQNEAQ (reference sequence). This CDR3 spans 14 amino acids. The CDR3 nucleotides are TGTGCCAGCAGCTTAGCGGCAGGTCTCGATGGCTACACCTTC. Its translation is CASSLAAGLDGYTF.

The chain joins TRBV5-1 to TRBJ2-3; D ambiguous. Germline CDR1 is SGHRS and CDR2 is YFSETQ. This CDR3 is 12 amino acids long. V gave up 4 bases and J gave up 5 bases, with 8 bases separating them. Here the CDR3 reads CASSIPQDTQYF. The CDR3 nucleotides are TGCGCCAGCAGCATACCACAAGATACGCAGTATTTT.

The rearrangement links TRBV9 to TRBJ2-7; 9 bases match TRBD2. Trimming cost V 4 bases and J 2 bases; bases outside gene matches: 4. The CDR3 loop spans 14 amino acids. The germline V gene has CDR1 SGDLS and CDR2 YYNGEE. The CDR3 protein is CASSNSGGPYEQYF. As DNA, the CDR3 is TGTGCCAGCAGCAATAGCGGGGGACCCTACGAGCAGTACTTC.